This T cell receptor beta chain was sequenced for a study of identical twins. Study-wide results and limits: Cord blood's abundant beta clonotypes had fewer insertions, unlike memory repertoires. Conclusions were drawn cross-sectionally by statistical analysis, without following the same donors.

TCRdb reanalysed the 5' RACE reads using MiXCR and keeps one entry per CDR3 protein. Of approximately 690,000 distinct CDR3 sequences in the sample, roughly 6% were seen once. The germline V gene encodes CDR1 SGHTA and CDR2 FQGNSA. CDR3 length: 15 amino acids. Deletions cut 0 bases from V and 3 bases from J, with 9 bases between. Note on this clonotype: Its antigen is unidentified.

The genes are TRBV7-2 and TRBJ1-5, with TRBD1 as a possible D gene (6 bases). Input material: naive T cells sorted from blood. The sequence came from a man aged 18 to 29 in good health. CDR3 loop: CASSLARGANQPQHF. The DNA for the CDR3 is TGTGCCAGCAGCTTAGCGCGGGGGGCCAATCAGCCCCAGCATTTT.